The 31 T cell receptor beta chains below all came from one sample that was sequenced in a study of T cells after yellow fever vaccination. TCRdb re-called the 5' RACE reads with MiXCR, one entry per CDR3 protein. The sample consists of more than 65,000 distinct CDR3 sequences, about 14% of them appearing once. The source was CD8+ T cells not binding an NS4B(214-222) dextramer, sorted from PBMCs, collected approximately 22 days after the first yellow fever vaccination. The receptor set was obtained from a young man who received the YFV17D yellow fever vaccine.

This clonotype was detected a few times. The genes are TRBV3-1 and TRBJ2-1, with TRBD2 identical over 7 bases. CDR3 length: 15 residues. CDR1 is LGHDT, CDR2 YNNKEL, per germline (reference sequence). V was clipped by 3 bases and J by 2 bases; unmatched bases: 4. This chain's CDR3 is CASSHVLAPYNEQFF. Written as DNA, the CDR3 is TGTGCCAGCAGCCATGTACTAGCGCCCTACAATGAGCAGTTCTTC.

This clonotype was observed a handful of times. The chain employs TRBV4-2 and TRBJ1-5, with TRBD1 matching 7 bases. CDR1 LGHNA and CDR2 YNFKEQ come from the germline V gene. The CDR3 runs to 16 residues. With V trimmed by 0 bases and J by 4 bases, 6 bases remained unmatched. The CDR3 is CASSQEQGTPNQPQHF. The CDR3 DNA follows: TGTGCCAGCAGCCAAGAACAGGGGACCCCTAATCAGCCCCAGCATTTT.

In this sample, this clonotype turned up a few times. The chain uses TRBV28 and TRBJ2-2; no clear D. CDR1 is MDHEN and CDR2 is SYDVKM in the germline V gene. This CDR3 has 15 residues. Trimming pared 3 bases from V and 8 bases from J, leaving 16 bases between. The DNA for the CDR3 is TGTGCCAGCAGTTTGAATTCATTTGGGTTAGGGGAGCTGTTTTTT. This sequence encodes CASSLNSFGLGELFF.

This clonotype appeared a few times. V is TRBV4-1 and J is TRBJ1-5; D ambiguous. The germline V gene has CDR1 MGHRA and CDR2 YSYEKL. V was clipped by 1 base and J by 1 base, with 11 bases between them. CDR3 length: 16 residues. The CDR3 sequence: CASSQGPGESNQPQHF. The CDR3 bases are TGCGCCAGCAGCCAAGGTCCGGGTGAAAGCAATCAGCCCCAGCATTTT.

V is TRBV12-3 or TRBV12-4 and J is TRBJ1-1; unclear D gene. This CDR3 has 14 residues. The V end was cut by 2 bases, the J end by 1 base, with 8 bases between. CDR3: CASSLLGPNTEAFF. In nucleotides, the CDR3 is TGTGCCAGCAGTTTACTTGGACCGAACACTGAAGCTTTCTTT.

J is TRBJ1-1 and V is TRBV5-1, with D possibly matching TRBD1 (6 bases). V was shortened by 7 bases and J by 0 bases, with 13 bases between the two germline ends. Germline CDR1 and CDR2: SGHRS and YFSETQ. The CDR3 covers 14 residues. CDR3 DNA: TGCGCCAGCGGGTATGACAGGATGAACACTGAAGCTTTCTTT. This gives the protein CASGYDRMNTEAFF.

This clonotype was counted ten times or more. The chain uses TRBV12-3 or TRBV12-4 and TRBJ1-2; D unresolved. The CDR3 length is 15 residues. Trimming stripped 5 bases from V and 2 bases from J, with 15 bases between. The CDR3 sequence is CASSPQVLGNYGYTF. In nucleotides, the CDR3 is TGTGCCAGCAGTCCCCAAGTGCTAGGGAACTATGGCTACACCTTC.

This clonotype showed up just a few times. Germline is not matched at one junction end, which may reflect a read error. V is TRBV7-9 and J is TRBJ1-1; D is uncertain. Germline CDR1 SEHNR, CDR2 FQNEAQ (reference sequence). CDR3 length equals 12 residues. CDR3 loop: CASSVAAGEAFF. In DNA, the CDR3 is TGTGCCAGCAGCGTAGCGGCAGGCGAAGCTTTCTTT.

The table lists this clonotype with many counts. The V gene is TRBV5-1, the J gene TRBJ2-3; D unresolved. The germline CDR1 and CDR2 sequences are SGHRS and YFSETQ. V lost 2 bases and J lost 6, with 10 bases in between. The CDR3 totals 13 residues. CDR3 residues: CASSFNGHDTQYF. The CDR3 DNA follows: TGCGCCAGCAGCTTCAACGGGCACGATACGCAGTATTTT.

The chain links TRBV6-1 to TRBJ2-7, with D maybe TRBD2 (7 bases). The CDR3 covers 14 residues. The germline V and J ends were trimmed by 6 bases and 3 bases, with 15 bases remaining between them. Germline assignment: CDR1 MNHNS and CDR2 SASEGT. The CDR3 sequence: CASRMGRGNYEQYF. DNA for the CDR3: TGTGCCAGCAGGATGGGGAGGGGGAACTACGAGCAGTACTTC.

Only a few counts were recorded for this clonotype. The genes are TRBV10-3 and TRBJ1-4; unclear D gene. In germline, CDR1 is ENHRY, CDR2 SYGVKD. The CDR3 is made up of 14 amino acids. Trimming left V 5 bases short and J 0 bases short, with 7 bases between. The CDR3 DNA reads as TGTGCCATCAGTAGATATGCAACTAATGAAAAACTGTTTTTT. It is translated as CAISRYATNEKLFF.

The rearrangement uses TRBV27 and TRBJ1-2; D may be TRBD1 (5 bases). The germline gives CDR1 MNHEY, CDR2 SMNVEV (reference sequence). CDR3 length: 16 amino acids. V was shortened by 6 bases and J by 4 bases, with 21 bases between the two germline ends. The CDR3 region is CASRKVGPRGGYGYTF. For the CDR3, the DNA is TGTGCCAGCAGGAAAGTGGGGCCGCGAGGTGGCTATGGCTACACCTTC.

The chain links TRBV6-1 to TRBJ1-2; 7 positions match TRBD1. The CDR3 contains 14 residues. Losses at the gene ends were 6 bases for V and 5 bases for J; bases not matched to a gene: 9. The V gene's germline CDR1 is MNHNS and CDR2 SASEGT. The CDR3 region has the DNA TGTGCCAGCAGAACGGGACAGTCCCTTTATGGCTACACCTTC. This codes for CASRTGQSLYGYTF.

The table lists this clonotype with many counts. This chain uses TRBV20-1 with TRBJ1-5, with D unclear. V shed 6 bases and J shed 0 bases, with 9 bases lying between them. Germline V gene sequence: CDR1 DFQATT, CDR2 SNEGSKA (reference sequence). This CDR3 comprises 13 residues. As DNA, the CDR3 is TGCAGTGCCCAAACGGATAGCAATCAGCCCCAGCATTTT. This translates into CSAQTDSNQPQHF.

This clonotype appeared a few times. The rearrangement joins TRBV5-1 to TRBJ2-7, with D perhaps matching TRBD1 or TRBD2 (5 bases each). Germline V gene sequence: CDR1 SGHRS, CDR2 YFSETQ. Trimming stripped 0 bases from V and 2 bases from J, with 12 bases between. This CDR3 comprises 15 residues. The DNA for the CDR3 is TGCGCCAGCAGCTTGGTGAGGGACGCTACCTACGAGCAGTACTTC. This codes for CASSLVRDATYEQYF.

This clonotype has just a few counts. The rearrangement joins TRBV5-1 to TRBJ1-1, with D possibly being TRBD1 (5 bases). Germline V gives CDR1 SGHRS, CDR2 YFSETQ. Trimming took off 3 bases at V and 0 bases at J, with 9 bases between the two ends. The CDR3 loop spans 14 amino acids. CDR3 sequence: CASSWGEMNTEAFF. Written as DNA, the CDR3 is TGCGCCAGCAGCTGGGGGGAGATGAACACTGAAGCTTTCTTT.

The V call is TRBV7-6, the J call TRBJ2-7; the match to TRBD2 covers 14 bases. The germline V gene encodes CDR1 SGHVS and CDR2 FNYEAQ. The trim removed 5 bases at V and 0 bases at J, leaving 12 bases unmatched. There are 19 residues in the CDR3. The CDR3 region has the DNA TGTGCCAGCAGCAGATTGACCGGGACTAGCGGGGGTAGCTCCTACGAGCAGTACTTC. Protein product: CASSRLTGTSGGSSYEQYF.

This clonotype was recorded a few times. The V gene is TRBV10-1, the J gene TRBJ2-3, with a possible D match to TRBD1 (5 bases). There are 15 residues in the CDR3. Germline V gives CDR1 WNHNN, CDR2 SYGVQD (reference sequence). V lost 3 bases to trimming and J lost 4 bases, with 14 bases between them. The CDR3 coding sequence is TGCGCCAGCAGTGAAGACAGTATTCTTCCAGATACGCAGTATTTT. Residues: CASSEDSILPDTQYF.

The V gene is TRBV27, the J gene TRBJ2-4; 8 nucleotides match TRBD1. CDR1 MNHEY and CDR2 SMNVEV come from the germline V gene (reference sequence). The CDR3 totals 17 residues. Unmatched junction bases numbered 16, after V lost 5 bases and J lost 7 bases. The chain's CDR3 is CASSPLVQTGEMNIQYF. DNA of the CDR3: TGTGCCAGCAGTCCCCTAGTGCAGACAGGGGAGATGAACATTCAGTACTTC.

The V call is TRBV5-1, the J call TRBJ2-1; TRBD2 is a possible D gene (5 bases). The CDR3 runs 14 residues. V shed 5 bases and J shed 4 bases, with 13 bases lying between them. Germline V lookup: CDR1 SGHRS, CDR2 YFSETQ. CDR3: CASREDPGYNEQFF. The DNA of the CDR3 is TGCGCCAGCAGGGAGGACCCGGGGTACAATGAGCAGTTCTTC.

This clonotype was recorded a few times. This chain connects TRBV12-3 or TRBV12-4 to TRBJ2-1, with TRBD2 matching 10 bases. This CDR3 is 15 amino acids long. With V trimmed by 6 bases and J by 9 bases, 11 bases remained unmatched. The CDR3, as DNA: TGTGCCAGCAGAAAAAGCGGGGGGGCCGCCGGTGAGCAGTTCTTC. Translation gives CASRKSGGAAGEQFF.

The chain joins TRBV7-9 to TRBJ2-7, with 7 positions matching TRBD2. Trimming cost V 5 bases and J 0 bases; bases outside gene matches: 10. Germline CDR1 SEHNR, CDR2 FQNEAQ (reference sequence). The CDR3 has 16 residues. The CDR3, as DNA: TGTGCCAGCAGCCCCTCATGGAAGCGGGGCTCCTACGAGCAGTACTTC. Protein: CASSPSWKRGSYEQYF.

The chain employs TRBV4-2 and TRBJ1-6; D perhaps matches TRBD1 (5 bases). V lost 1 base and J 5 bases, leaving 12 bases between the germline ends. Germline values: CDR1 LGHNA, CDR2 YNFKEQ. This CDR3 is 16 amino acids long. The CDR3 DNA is TGTGCCAGCAGCCAAGTGGGCAGGGCGAATAATTCACCCCTCCACTTT. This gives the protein CASSQVGRANNSPLHF.

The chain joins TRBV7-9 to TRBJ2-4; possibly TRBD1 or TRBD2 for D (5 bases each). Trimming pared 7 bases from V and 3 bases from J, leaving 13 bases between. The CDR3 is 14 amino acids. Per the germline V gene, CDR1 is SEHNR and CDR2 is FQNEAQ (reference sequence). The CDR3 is CASKKRGLKNIQYF. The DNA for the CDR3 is TGTGCCAGCAAAAAACGGGGCCTCAAAAACATTCAGTACTTC.

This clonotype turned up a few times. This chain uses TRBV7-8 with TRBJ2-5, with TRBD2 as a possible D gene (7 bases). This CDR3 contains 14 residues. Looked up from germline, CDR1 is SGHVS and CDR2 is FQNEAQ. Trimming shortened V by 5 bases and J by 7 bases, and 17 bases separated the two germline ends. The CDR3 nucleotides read TGTGCCAGCAGCGCCCCGGGGGGCAAACGGACCCAGTACTTC. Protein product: CASSAPGGKRTQYF.

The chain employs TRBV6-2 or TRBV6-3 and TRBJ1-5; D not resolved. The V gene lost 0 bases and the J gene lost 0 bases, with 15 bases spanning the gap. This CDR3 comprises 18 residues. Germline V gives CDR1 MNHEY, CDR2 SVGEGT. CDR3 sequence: CASSYSVTLQFSNQPQHF. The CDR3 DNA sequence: TGTGCCAGCAGTTACTCGGTTACTCTACAGTTTAGCAATCAGCCCCAGCATTTT.

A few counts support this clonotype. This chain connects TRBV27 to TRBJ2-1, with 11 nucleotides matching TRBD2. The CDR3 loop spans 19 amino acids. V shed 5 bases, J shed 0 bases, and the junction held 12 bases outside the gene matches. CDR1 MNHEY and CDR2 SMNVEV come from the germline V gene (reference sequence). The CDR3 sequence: CASSPRLGTSGFSYNEQFF. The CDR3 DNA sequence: TGTGCCAGCAGTCCCCGGCTGGGGACTAGCGGTTTCTCCTACAATGAGCAGTTCTTC.

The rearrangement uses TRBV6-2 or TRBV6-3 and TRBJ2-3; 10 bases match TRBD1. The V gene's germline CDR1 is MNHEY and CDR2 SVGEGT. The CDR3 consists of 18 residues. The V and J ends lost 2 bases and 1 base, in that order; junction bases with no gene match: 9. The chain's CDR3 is CASSYGRQGAPGTDTQYF. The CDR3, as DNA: TGTGCCAGCAGTTACGGGAGACAGGGGGCTCCCGGCACAGATACGCAGTATTTT.

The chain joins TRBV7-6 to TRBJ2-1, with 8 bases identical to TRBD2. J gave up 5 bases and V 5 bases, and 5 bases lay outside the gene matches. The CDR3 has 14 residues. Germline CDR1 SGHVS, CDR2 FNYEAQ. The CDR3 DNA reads TGTGCCAGCAGCCCCCCCGGGGGGGACAATGAGCAGTTCTTC. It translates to CASSPPGGDNEQFF.

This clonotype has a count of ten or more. In DNA, the CDR3 is TGTGCCAGCCTGGGGGTCGGGGGGTATTACAATGAGCAGTTCTTC. Protein sequence: CASLGVGGYYNEQFF. The chain has TRBV6-1 and TRBJ2-1; 7 bases map to TRBD2. The germline gives CDR1 MNHNS, CDR2 SASEGT. The CDR3 has 15 residues. The trim removed 8 bases at V and 4 bases at J, leaving 11 bases unmatched.

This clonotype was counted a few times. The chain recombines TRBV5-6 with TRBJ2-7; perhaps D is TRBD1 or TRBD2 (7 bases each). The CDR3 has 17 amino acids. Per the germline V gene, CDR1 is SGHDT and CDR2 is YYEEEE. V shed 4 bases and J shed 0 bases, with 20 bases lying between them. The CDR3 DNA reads TGTGCCAGCAGCCACCAGGGGGTCGGCGGGGGCTCCTACGAGCAGTACTTC. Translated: CASSHQGVGGGSYEQYF.